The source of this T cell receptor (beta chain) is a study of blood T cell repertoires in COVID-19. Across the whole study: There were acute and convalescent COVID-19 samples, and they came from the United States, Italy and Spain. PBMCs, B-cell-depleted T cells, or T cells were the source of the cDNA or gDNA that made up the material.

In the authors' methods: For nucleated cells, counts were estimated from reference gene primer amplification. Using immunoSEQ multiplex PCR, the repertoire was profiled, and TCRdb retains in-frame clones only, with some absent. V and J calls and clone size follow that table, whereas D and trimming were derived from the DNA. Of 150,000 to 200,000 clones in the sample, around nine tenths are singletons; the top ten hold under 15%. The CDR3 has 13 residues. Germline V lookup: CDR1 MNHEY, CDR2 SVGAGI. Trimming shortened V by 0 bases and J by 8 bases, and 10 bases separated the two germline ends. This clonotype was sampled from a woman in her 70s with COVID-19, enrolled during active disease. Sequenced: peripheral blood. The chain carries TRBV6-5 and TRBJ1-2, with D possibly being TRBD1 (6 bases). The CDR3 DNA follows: TGTGCCAGCAGTTACTCAGGGGGTAGAGGCTACACCTTC. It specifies CASSYSGGRGYTF.